A selection of T cell receptor beta chains follows, all from one sample in a study of tumor-infiltrating lymphocytes in oesophageal squamous cell carcinoma. TCRdb independently ran MiXCR on the PCR reads; one entry per CDR3 protein. The sample lists roughly 10,000 distinct CDR3 sequences, roughly 61% occurring once. Sequencing input: esophageal tumor tissue. The receptor source for this set is a female donor with esophageal squamous cell carcinoma. Both conserved end residues are part of each CDR3. The D gene is left open where the match is weak. The size entry is marked missing in some rows and otherwise reads once, few, many or a size class.

v_gene: TRBV12-3/TRBV12-4; abundance: medium-sized; d_gene: NA; j_gene: TRBJ2-1; CDR3aa: CASSYSSYNEQFF; CDR3nt: TGTGCCAGCAGTTACTCCTCCTACAATGAGCAGTTCTTC
v_gene: TRBV7-9; abundance: NA; d_gene: NA; j_gene: TRBJ2-5; CDR3aa: CASSSAQGVTQYF; CDR3nt: TGTGCCAGCAGTTCCGCACAGGGTGTTACCCAGTACTTC
v_gene: TRBV7-2; abundance: once; d_gene: TRBD1; j_gene: TRBJ2-1; CDR3aa: CASSPGTGGGISQFF; CDR3nt: TGTGCCAGCAGCCCCGGGACAGGGGGCGGAATATCGCAGTTCTTC
v_gene: TRBV28; abundance: NA; d_gene: TRBD2; j_gene: TRBJ2-5; CDR3aa: CASSSPGTSDWETQYF; CDR3nt: TGTGCCAGCAGTTCCCCCGGGACTAGCGATTGGGAGACCCAGTACTTC
v_gene: TRBV7-2; abundance: NA; d_gene: TRBD1; j_gene: TRBJ2-2; CDR3aa: CASSSRQGPTGELFF; CDR3nt: TGTGCCAGCAGCTCCAGACAGGGCCCCACCGGGGAGCTGTTTTTT
v_gene: TRBV7-6; abundance: few; d_gene: NA; j_gene: TRBJ2-3; CDR3aa: CASSSEGELTDTQYF; CDR3nt: TGTGCCAGCAGCTCCGAGGGGGAGTTAACAGATACGCAGTATTTT
v_gene: TRBV2; abundance: many; d_gene: NA; j_gene: TRBJ1-1; CDR3aa: CASILGHLAQMNTEAFF; CDR3nt: TGTGCCAGCATCCTAGGACATCTCGCCCAAATGAACACTGAAGCTTTCTTT
v_gene: TRBV6-1; abundance: medium-sized; d_gene: NA; j_gene: TRBJ2-5; CDR3aa: CASRFKGTSRDEQYF; CDR3nt: TGTGCCAGCAGATTTAAGGGAACTAGCCGCGATGAGCAGTACTTC
v_gene: TRBV6-1; abundance: NA; d_gene: NA; j_gene: TRBJ2-1; CDR3aa: CASSELMGALYNEQFF; CDR3nt: TGTGCCAGCAGTGAACTTATGGGCGCACTCTACAATGAGCAGTTCTTC
v_gene: TRBV7-8; abundance: NA; d_gene: NA; j_gene: TRBJ1-2; CDR3aa: CASSLALDYGYTF; CDR3nt: TGTGCCAGCAGCTTAGCCTTGGACTATGGCTACACCTTC